These 17 T cell receptor beta chains came from one sample sequenced in a study of shared clonotypes between healthy human individuals (dated by TCRdb to 2018 to 2021). To prepare the library, the immunoSEQ multiplex PCR assay was applied. In its TCRdb copy, this immuneACCESS table keeps in-frame sequences only and misses some clones. Where compared with another copy, unresolved V genes explain less than half of these, and the others have no known cause. This sample gives over 1.4 million clones in total; roughly 96% of them show up just once. Over 1% of the sample lies in the top ten. The sequenced sample consisted of naive CD4+ T cells sorted from blood. Interpreted using the paper, the cell subset or site label stands for: CD45RA+ positively selected. The source is a man younger than 40 in good health.

The CDR3 spells CASRTPQGSGELFF. CDR3 nucleotides: TGTGCCAGCAGAACCCCCCAGGGGAGCGGGGAGCTGTTTTTT. This chain uses TRBV6-5 with TRBJ2-2; a weak D match, TRBD1 (6 bases). The CDR3 has 14 amino acids. V was clipped by 6 bases and J by 7 bases, with 15 bases between them. From germline, CDR1 is MNHEY and CDR2 SVGAGI.

Note on this clone: One end of the junction fails to match germline, which may point to a read error. This chain's CDR3 is CASSYSPDSYQDTQYF. CDR3 in DNA: TGTGCCAGCAGTTACTCCCCTGACAGTTATCAAGACACCCAGTACTTC. V gene TRBV6-5 combines with J gene TRBJ2-5, with D perhaps TRBD1 (5 bases). The V gene's germline CDR1 is MNHEY and CDR2 SVGAGI. The CDR3 sequence is 16 residues long.

This clone was seen only once. This chain joins TRBV30 and TRBJ2-7; D gene uncertain. The CDR3 sequence is 14 residues long. Germline assignment: CDR1 GTSNPN and CDR2 SVGIG (reference sequence). Trimming shortened V by 0 bases and J by 0 bases, and 9 bases separated the two germline ends. The chain's CDR3 is CAWSVRGFSYEQYF. DNA of the CDR3: TGTGCCTGGAGTGTACGCGGATTCTCCTACGAGCAGTACTTC.

The J gene is TRBJ2-7, the V gene TRBV19; D may be TRBD1 or TRBD2 (6 bases each). Germline CDR1 LNHDA, CDR2 SQIVND (reference sequence). The CDR3 is 14 amino acids. With 7 bases removed from V and 4 bases from J, the gap between germline ends came to 17 bases. The CDR3 region has the DNA TGTGCCAGTACTAAAAGGGGAGGACAGTACGAGCAGTACTTC. Protein: CASTKRGGQYEQYF.

Remarks on this clone: The sample contains more than one DNA sequence encoding this CDR3. The CDR3: CASSSEETQYF. The CDR3 DNA is TGTGCCAGCAGTTCAGAGGAGACCCAGTACTTC. The chain couples TRBV7-9 to TRBJ2-5; D is unresolved. Trimming cost V 6 bases and J 5 bases, with 7 bases left between them. The CDR3 extends over 11 amino acids. From germline, CDR1 is SEHNR and CDR2 FQNEAQ (reference sequence).

The chain combines TRBV4-1 with TRBJ2-3; 11 bases align to TRBD2. Germline CDR1 reads MGHRA; CDR2 reads YSYEKL. CDR3 length equals 15 residues. The trim removed 4 bases at V and 5 bases at J, leaving 5 bases unmatched. Written as DNA, the CDR3 is TGCGCCAGCAGCCGAACTAGCGGGAGTGAAGATACGCAGTATTTT. This codes for CASSRTSGSEDTQYF.

The chain recombines TRBV6-6 with TRBJ2-7; 9 bases match TRBD2. The CDR3 is made up of 14 amino acids. The germline V gene encodes CDR1 MNHNY and CDR2 SVGAGI (reference sequence). V lost 10 bases to trimming and J lost 5 bases; unmatched junction nucleotides: 12. The CDR3 DNA follows: TGTGCCACTTCCTCATTAGCGGGAGCCGACGAGCAGTACTTC. Translation gives CATSSLAGADEQYF.

CDR3 nucleotide sequence: TGTGCCAGCAGCCAAGATCTTTTGGCAGGATCTTACAATGAGCAGTTCTTC. Amino acids: CASSQDLLAGSYNEQFF. The genes are TRBV4-2 and TRBJ2-1; D gene uncertain. The CDR3 consists of 17 residues. The V gene's germline CDR1 is LGHNA and CDR2 YNFKEQ. V shed 0 bases and J shed 4 bases, with 16 bases lying between them.

V usage is TRBV18 and J usage is TRBJ2-7; 12 bases are shared with TRBD2. Per germline, CDR1 KGHSH and CDR2 LQKENI. CDR3 length equals 19 residues. The J segment lost 0 bases and the V segment lost 3 bases, leaving 12 bases of the junction unmatched. This CDR3 is CASSPSLGLAGKPSYEQYF. CDR3 nucleotide sequence: TGTGCCAGCTCACCTTCGTTGGGACTAGCGGGCAAACCCTCCTACGAGCAGTACTTC.

The V call is TRBV5-1, the J call TRBJ2-1; D assignment may be TRBD1 or TRBD2 (5 bases each). Trimming removed 4 bases at V and 5 bases at J, with 13 bases between. The CDR3 has 14 amino acids. Germline lookup yields CDR1 SGHRS and CDR2 YFSETQ. The CDR3 is CASSLGTKDNEQFF. CDR3 in DNA: TGCGCCAGCAGCCTCGGGACCAAAGACAATGAGCAGTTCTTC.

V usage is TRBV7-9 and J usage is TRBJ1-4; a weak D match, TRBD1 (5 bases). V dropped 3 bases and J dropped 4 bases, with 9 bases sitting between them. The V gene's germline CDR1 is SEHNR and CDR2 FQNEAQ (reference sequence). The CDR3 is 14 amino acids. CDR3 nucleotide sequence: TGTGCCAGCAGCTTGGAAGGGGTTAATGAAAAACTGTTTTTT. As protein: CASSLEGVNEKLFF.

The V and J genes are TRBV7-9 and TRBJ2-7; no clear D. Deletions cut 6 bases from V and 2 bases from J, with 8 bases between. CDR1 is SEHNR, CDR2 FQNEAQ, per germline (reference sequence). The CDR3 loop spans 12 amino acids. The CDR3 DNA is TGTGCCAGCAGTTCCCACCCCTACGAGCAGTACTTC. Protein sequence: CASSSHPYEQYF.

The gene calls are TRBV4-1 and TRBJ1-4; possible D gene TRBD1, 5 bases. V was clipped by 0 bases and J by 0 bases, with 23 bases between them. Germline V gene sequence: CDR1 MGHRA, CDR2 YSYEKL. CDR3 length equals 21 residues. CDR3 protein: CASSQDPARAVFPTTNEKLFF. The CDR3 bases are TGCGCCAGCAGCCAAGATCCGGCCAGGGCGGTTTTTCCTACAACTAATGAAAAACTGTTTTTT.

This chain links TRBV5-6 with TRBJ1-2; D is perhaps TRBD1 (6 bases). V gave up 1 base and J gave up 1 base, with 8 bases separating them. From germline, CDR1 is SGHDT and CDR2 YYEEEE. The CDR3 is made up of 14 amino acids. The CDR3 loop is CASSLIGGNYGYTF. Here the CDR3 DNA reads TGTGCCAGCAGCTTGATAGGGGGTAACTATGGCTACACCTTC.

This clone was seen only once. The chain recombines TRBV11-2 with TRBJ1-2; D may be TRBD1 (5 bases). The V gene lost 2 bases and the J gene lost 1 base, with 5 bases spanning the gap. The CDR3 covers 13 residues. The germline V gene encodes CDR1 SGHAT and CDR2 FQNNGV. The CDR3 loop reads CASSLQGNYGYTF. CDR3 coding DNA: TGTGCCAGCAGCTTACAGGGTAACTATGGCTACACCTTC.

The chain has TRBV7-8 and TRBJ2-6, with no clear D. CDR3 length: 11 amino acids. The germline CDR1 and CDR2 sequences are SGHVS and FQNEAQ. The V end was cut by 2 bases, the J end by 18 bases, with 11 bases between. The CDR3 reads CASSLISLPTF. CDR3 nucleotides: TGTGCCAGCAGCTTAATTTCCCTGCCGACTTTC.

The J gene is TRBJ2-2, the V gene TRBV6-5, with 10 bases fitting TRBD2. Per germline, CDR1 MNHEY and CDR2 SVGAGI. J was trimmed by 5 bases and V by 7 bases; bases with no gene match: 7. The CDR3 loop spans 15 amino acids. This CDR3 is CASIPLAGVTGELFF. The CDR3 DNA reads as TGTGCCAGCATCCCGCTAGCGGGAGTTACCGGGGAGCTGTTTTTT.